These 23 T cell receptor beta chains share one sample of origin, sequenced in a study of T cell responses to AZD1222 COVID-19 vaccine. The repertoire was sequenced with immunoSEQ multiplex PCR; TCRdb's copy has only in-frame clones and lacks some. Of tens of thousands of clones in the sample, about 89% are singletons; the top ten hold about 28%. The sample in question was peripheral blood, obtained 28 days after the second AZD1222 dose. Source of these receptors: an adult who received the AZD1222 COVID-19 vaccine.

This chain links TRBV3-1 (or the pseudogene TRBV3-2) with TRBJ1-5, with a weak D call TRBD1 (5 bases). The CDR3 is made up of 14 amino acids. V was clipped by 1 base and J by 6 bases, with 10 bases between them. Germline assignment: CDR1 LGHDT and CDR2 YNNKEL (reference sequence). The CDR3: CASSQGTSGQPQHF. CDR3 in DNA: TGTGCCAGCAGCCAAGGGACATCGGGTCAGCCCCAGCATTTT.

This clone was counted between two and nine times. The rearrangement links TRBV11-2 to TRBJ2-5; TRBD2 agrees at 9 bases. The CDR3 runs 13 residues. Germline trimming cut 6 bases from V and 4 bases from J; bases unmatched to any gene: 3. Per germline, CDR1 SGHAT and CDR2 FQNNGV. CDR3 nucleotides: TGTGCCAGCAGAGATAGCGGGAGAGAGACCCAGTACTTC. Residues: CASRDSGRETQYF.

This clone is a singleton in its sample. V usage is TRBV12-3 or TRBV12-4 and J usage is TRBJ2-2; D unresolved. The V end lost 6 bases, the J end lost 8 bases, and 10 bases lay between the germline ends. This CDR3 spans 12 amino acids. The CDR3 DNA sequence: TGTGCCAGCAGATCCCCCGGGGGGGAGCTGTTTTTT. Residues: CASRSPGGELFF.

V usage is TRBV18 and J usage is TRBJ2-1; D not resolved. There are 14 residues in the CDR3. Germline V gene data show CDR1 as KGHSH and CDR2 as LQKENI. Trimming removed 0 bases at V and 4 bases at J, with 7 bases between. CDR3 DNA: TGTGCCAGCTCACCACCACAACTTTACAATGAGCAGTTCTTC. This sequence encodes CASSPPQLYNEQFF.

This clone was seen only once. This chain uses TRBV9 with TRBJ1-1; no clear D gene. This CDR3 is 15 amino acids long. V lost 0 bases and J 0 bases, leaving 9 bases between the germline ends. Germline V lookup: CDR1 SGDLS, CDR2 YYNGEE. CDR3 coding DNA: TGTGCCAGCAGCGTAGTTTCTCAGATGAACACTGAAGCTTTCTTT. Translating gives CASSVVSQMNTEAFF.

Here the CDR3 reads CASSQDRRGLVYGYTF. In DNA, the CDR3 is TGCGCCAGCAGCCAAGACCGCAGGGGGTTGGTTTATGGCTACACCTTC. This chain uses TRBV4-1 with TRBJ1-2, with 7 bases that match TRBD1. CDR1 and CDR2 from the germline V gene are MGHRA and YSYEKL. CDR3 length equals 16 residues. The trim removed 0 bases at V and 5 bases at J, leaving 9 bases unmatched.

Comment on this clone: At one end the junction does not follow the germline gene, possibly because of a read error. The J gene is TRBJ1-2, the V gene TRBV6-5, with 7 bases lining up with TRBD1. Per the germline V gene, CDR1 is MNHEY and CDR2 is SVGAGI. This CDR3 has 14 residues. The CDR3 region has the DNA TGTGCCAGCACTTACTCAGTGGGGGACAGTGGCTACACCTTC. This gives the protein CASTYSVGDSGYTF.

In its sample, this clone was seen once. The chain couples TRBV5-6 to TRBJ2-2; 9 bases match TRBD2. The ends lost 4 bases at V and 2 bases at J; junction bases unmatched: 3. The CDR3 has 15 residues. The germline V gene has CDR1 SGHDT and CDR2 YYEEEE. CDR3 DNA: TGTGCCAGCAGCGGGGGACTAGCAAACACCGGGGAGCTGTTTTTT. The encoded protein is CASSGGLANTGELFF.

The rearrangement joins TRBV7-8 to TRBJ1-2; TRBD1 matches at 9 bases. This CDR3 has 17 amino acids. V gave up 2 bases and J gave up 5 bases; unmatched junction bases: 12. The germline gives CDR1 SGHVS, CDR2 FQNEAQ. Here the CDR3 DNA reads TGTGCCAGCAGCTTAAGGGAGGACAGGGGTTTAAGTTATGGCTACACCTTC. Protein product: CASSLREDRGLSYGYTF.

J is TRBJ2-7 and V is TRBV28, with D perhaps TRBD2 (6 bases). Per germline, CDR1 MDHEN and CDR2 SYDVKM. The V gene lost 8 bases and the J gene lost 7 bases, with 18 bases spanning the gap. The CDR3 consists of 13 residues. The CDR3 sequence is CASATPGLWEQYF. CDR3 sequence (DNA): TGTGCCAGCGCCACCCCGGGACTTTGGGAGCAGTACTTC.

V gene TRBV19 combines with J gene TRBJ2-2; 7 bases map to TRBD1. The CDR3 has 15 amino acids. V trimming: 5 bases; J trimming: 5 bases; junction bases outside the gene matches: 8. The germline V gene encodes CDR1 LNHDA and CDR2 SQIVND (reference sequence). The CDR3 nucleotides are TGTGCCAGTAGTTTTGACAGGGTAGTTACCGGGGAGCTGTTTTTT. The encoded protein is CASSFDRVVTGELFF.

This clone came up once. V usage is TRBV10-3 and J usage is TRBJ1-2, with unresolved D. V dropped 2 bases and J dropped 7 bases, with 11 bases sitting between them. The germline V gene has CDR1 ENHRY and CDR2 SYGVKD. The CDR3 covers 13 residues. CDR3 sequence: CAISEDLGRGYTF. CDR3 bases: TGTGCCATCAGTGAGGATCTAGGACGTGGCTACACCTTC.

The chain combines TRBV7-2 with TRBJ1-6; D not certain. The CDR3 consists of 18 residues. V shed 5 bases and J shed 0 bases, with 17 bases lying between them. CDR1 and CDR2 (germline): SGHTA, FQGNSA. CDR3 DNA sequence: TGTGCCAGCAGCCCTCGCGCTAGTCGTGGCTCCTATAATTCACCCCTCCACTTT. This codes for CASSPRASRGSYNSPLHF.

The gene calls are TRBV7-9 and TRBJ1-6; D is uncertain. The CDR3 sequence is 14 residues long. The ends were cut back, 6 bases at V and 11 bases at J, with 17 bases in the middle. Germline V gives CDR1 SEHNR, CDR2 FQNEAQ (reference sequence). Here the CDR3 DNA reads TGTGCCAGCAGTTCCCGTGAATTGTGGGCACCCCTCCACTTT. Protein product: CASSSRELWAPLHF.

The DNA for the CDR3 is TGTGCCAGCAGCTTACAAGGGGGTCAGGGGGGTCGGGCTTTCTTT. It encodes CASSLQGGQGGRAFF. This chain uses TRBV7-2 with TRBJ1-1, with TRBD1 matching over 7 bases. Germline V gives CDR1 SGHTA, CDR2 FQGNSA. This CDR3 contains 15 residues. With 2 bases clipped from V and 11 bases from J, the junction kept 14 bases outside the gene matches.

CDR3 coding DNA: TGTGCCAGCAGCTTAACGCACCGGGACGCTCATGGCTACACCTTC. It specifies CASSLTHRDAHGYTF. The chain uses TRBV7-6 and TRBJ1-2; D is perhaps TRBD1 (5 bases). V lost 2 bases and J lost 6, with 16 bases in between. The CDR3 has 15 residues. The germline CDR1 and CDR2 sequences are SGHVS and FNYEAQ.

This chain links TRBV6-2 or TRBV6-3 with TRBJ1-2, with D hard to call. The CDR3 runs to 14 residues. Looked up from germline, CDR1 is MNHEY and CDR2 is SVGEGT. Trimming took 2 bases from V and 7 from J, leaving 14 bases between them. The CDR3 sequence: CASSYPTMDLGYTF. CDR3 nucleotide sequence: TGTGCCAGCAGTTACCCGACTATGGACCTTGGCTACACCTTC.

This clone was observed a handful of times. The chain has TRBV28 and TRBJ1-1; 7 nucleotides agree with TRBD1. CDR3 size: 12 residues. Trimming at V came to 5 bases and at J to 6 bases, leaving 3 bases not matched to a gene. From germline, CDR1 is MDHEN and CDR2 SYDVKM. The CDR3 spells CASSRQGPEAFF. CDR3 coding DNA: TGTGCCAGCAGTCGACAGGGTCCTGAAGCTTTCTTT.

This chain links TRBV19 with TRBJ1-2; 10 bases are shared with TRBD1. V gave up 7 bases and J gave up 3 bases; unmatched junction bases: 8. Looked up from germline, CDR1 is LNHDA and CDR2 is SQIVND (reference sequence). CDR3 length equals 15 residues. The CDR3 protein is CASIPTGGFDYGYTF. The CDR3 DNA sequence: TGTGCCAGTATTCCGACAGGGGGCTTCGACTATGGCTACACCTTC.

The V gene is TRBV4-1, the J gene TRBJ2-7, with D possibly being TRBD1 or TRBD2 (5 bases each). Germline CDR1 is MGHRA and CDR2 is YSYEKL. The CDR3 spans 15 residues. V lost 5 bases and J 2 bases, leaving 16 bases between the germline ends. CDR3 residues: CASSTGAAGPYEQYF. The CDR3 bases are TGCGCCAGCAGCACCGGGGCAGCCGGTCCCTACGAGCAGTACTTC.

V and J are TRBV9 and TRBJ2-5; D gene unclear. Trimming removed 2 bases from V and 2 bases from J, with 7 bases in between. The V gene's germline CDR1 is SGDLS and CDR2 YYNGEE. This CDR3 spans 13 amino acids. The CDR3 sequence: CASSVERQETQYF. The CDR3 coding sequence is TGTGCCAGCAGCGTGGAGAGGCAAGAGACCCAGTACTTC.

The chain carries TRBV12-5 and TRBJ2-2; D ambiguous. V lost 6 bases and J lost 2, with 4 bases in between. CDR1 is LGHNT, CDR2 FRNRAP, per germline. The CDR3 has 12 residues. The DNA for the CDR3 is TGTGCTAGTGGAAAAAACACCGGGGAGCTGTTTTTT. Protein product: CASGKNTGELFF.

Written as DNA, the CDR3 is TGTGCCAGCACTCCGGACAGGGACTATGGCTACACCTTC. Protein product: CASTPDRDYGYTF. The genes are TRBV6-5 and TRBJ1-2; 8 nucleotides agree with TRBD1. The V segment lost 7 bases and the J segment 3 bases; nucleotides outside the gene matches: 4. CDR1 MNHEY and CDR2 SVGAGI come from the germline V gene. CDR3 length: 13 amino acids.